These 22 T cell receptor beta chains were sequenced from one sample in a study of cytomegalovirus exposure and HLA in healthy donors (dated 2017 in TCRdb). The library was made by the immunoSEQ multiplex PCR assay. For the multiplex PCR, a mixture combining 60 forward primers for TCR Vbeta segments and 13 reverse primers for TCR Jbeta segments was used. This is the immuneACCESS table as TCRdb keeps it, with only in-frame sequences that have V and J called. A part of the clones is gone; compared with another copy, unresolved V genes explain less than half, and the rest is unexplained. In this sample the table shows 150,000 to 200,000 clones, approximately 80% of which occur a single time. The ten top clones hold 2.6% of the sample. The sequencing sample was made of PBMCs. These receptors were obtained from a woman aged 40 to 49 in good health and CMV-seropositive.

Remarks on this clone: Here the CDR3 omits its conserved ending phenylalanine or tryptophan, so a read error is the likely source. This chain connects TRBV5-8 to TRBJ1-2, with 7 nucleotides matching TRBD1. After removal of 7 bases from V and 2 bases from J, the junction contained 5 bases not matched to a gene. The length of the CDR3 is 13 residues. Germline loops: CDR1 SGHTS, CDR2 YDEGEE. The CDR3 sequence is CASHRGNNYGYTL. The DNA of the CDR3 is TGTGCCAGCCACAGGGGAAACAACTATGGCTACACCCTC.

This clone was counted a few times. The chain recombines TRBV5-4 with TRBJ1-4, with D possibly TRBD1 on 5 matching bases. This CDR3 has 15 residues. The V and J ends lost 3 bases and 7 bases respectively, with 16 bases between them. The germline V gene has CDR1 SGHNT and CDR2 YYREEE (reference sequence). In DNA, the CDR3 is TGTGCCAGCAGCTCCCCGGGGGGACGGAGTGAAAAACTGTTTTTT. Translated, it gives CASSSPGGRSEKLFF.

This CDR3 reads CTSSRVAGDNYEQYF. The CDR3 DNA follows: TGCACCAGCAGCCGGGTAGCGGGGGACAACTACGAGCAGTACTTC. The chain combines TRBV1 with TRBJ2-7; the D segment call TRBD2 is taken from the table without a DNA check. TRBV1 is marked as a pseudogene. This CDR3 has 15 amino acids.

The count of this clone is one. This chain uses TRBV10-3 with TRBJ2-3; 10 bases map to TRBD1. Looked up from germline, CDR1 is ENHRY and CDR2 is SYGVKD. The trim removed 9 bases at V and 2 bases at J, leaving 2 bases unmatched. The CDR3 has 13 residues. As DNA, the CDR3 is TGTGCCATAGGACAGGGGGACACAGATACGCAGTATTTT. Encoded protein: CAIGQGDTDTQYF.

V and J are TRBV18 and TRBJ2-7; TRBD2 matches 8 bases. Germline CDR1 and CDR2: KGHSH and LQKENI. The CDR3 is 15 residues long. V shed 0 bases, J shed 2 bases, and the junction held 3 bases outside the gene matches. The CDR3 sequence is CASSPPTGGAYEQYF. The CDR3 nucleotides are TGTGCCAGCTCACCACCGACGGGAGGGGCCTACGAGCAGTACTTC.

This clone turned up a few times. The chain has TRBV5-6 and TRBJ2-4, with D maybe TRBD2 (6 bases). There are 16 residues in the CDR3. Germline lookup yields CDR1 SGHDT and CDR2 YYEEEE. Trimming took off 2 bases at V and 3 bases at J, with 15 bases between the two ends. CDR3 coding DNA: TGTGCCAGCAGCTTCCCCGGAGGGATTAGCAAAAACATTCAGTACTTC. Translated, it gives CASSFPGGISKNIQYF.

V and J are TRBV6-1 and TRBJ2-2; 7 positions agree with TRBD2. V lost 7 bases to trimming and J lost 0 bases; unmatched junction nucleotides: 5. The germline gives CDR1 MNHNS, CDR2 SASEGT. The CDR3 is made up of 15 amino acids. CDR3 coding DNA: TGTGCCAGCACCCCGGGGGGATCGAACACCGGGGAGCTGTTTTTT. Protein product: CASTPGGSNTGELFF.

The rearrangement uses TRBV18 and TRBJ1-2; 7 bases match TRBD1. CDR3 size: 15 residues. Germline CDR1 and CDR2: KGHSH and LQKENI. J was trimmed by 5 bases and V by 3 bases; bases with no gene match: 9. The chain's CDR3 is CASSPPGTAVYGYTF. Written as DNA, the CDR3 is TGTGCCAGCTCACCTCCCGGGACAGCCGTTTATGGCTACACCTTC.

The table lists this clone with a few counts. CDR3 in DNA: TGTGCCAGCAGCTCCCCCGGTGCAGGGTCCCGCGGCCAAGAGACCCAGTACTTC. It is translated as CASSSPGAGSRGQETQYF. The chain joins TRBV7-9 to TRBJ2-5; D is perhaps TRBD1 (5 bases). This CDR3 region has 18 residues. Between the trimmed V and J ends, which lost 4 bases and 1 base, there was a span of 22 bases. Germline assignment: CDR1 SEHNR and CDR2 FQNEAQ (reference sequence).

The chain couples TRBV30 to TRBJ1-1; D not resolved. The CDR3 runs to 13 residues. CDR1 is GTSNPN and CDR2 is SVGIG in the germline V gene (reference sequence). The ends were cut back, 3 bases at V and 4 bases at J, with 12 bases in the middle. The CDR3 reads CAWRSGRGTEAFF. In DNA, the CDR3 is TGTGCCTGGAGAAGCGGTCGTGGCACTGAAGCTTTCTTT.

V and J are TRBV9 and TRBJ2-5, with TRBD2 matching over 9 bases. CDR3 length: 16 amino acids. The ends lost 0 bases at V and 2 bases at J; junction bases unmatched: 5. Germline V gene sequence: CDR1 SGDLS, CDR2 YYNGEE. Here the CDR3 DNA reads TGTGCCAGCAGCGTAGCGGTGCGGGAGGGTCAAGAGACCCAGTACTTC. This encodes CASSVAVREGQETQYF.

In DNA form, the CDR3 reads TGTGCCAGCAGCTTAGGTAAGGGGCCCCGTCCAGATACGCAGTATTTT. Protein: CASSLGKGPRPDTQYF. The chain couples TRBV7-9 to TRBJ2-3; TRBD1 is a possible D gene (5 bases). Germline CDR1 reads SEHNR; CDR2 reads FQNEAQ (reference sequence). This CDR3 region has 16 residues. The V end was cut by 1 base, the J end by 4 bases, with 15 bases between.

CDR3 nucleotides: TGTGCCAGCGGCCTCGATGGGGGGAGCTCCTACAATGAGCAGTTCTTC. Residues: CASGLDGGSSYNEQFF. The J gene is TRBJ2-1, the V gene TRBV7-8; D may be TRBD2 (6 bases). The CDR3 consists of 16 residues. Germline CDR1 and CDR2: SGHVS and FQNEAQ. V dropped 8 bases and J dropped 0 bases, with 17 bases sitting between them.

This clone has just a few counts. The CDR3 DNA reads as TGTGCCAGCAGCCCTCCAGGACTAGCGGGAGGTGGGGAGACCCAGTACTTC. Its protein product is CASSPPGLAGGGETQYF. This chain uses TRBV11-2 with TRBJ2-5, with TRBD2 matching over 14 bases. Germline values: CDR1 SGHAT, CDR2 FQNNGV. The CDR3 loop spans 17 amino acids. V shed 5 bases, J shed 5 bases, and the junction held 10 bases outside the gene matches.

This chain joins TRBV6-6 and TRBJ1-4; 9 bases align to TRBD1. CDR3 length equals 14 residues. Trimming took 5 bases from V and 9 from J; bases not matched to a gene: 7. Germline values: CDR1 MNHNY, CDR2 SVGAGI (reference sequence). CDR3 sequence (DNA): TGTGCCAGCAGTACAACAGGGGGCGAGAAAAAACTGTTTTTT. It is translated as CASSTTGGEKKLFF.

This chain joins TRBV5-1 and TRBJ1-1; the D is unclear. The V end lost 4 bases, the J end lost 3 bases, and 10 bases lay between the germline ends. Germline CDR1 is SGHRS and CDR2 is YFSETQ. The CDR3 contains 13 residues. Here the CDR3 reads CASSPRSDTEAFF. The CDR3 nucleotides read TGCGCCAGCAGCCCGAGATCGGACACTGAAGCTTTCTTT.

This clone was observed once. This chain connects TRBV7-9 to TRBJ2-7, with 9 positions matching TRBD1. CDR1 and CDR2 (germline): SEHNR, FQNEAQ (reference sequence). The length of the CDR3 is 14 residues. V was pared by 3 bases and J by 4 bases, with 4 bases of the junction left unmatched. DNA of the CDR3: TGTGCCAGCAGCTTTGGACAGGGGAGGTACGAGCAGTACTTC. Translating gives CASSFGQGRYEQYF.

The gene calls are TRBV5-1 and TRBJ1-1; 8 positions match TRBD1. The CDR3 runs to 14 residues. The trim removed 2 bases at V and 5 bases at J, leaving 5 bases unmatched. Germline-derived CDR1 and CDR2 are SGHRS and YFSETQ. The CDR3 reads CASSFDRGYTEAFF. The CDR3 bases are TGCGCCAGCAGCTTTGACAGGGGCTATACTGAAGCTTTCTTT.

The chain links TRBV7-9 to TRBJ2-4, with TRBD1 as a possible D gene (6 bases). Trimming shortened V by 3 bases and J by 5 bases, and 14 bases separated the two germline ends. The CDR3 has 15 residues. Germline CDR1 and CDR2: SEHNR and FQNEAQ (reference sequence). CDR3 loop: CASSFGTGTQNIQYF. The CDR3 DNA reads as TGTGCCAGCAGCTTTGGTACAGGGACCCAAAACATTCAGTACTTC.

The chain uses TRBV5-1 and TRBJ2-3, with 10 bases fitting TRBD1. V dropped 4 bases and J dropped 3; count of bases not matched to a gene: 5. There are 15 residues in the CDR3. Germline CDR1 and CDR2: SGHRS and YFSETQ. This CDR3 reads CASSPTGGTTDTQYF. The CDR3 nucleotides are TGCGCCAGCAGCCCGACAGGGGGCACGACAGATACGCAGTATTTT.

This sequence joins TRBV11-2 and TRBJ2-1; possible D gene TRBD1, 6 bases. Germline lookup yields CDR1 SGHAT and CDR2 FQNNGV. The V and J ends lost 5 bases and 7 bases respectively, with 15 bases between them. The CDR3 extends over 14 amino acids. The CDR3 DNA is TGTGCCAGCAGCCCGCGCGTGGGGGCGAATGAGCAGTTCTTC. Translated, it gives CASSPRVGANEQFF. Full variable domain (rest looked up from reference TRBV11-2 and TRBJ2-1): EAGVAQSPRYKIIEKRQSVAFWCNPISGHATLYWYQQILGQGPKLLIQFQNNGVVDDSQLPKDRFSAERLKGVDSTLKIQPAKLEDSAVYLCASSPRVGANEQFFGPGTRLTVL.

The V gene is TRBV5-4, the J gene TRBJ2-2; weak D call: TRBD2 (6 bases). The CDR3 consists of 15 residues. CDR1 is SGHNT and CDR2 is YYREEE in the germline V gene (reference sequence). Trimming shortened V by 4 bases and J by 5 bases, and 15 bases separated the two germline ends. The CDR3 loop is CASSPDYRETGELFF. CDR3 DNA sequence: TGTGCCAGCAGCCCGGACTATCGGGAAACCGGGGAGCTGTTTTTT.